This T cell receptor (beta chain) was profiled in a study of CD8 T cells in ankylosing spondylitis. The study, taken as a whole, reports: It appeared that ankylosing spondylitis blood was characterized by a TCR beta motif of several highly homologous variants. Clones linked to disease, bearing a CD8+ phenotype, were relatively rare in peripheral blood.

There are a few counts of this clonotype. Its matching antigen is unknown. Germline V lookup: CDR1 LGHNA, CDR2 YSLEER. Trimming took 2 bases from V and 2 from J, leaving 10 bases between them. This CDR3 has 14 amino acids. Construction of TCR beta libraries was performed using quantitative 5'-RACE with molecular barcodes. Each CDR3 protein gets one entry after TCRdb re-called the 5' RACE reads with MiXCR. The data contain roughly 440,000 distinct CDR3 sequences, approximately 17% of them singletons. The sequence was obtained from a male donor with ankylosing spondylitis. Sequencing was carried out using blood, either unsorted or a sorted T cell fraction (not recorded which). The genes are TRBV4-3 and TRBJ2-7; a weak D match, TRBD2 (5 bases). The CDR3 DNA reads TGCGCCAGCAGCCAATCCCTAGCCGCCTACGAGCAGTACTTC. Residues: CASSQSLAAYEQYF.